This entry concerns a single TCR beta chain. Its matching antigen is unknown. This sample stems from a study of T cells after yellow fever vaccination. Study outcomes and limitations: Contaminants from the bulk population, in the form of abundant clonotypes, could be found in FACS-sorted repertoires.

TCRdb ran MiXCR on the 5' RACE reads and lists one entry per CDR3 protein. The table records 200,000 to 300,000 distinct CDR3 sequences, 6.7% of them present only once. This CDR3 spans 15 amino acids. The V and J ends lost 0 bases and 3 bases respectively, with 12 bases between them. Per germline, CDR1 SGHRS and CDR2 YFSETQ. V and J are TRBV5-1 and TRBJ1-1; D might be TRBD1 (5 bases). The source material was CD4+ T cells sorted from PBMCs, sampled on the day of the yellow fever booster vaccination. This TCR derives from a man aged 25 to 45 who received the YFV17D yellow fever vaccine. The CDR3: CASSLVGVGDTEAFF. For the CDR3, the DNA is TGCGCCAGCAGCTTGGTAGGGGTGGGGGACACTGAAGCTTTCTTT.